This T cell receptor beta chain was found in a study of blood T cell repertoires in COVID-19. Under the authors' procedure: Researchers report that nucleated cell counts were estimated from reference gene primer amplification. Sequencing was performed with immunoSEQ multiplex PCR; in TCRdb, only in-frame clones are kept and a portion is missing. From that table come the V and J calls and clone size; the DNA was used to work out D and trimming. The table includes just over 350,000 clones, 65% to 90% detected once. Followed longitudinally, the Seattle patients had been enrolled during active infection. The material sequenced was peripheral blood. This receptor was taken from a woman aged 55 to 70 with COVID-19, enrolled during active disease.

CDR3 amino acids: CASSLDALGGRGYTF. The DNA of the CDR3 is TGTGCCAGCAGCCTTGATGCGTTAGGGGGCAGGGGCTACACCTTC. V is TRBV6-5 and J is TRBJ1-2; 7 bases agree with TRBD1. Per the germline V gene, CDR1 is MNHEY and CDR2 is SVGAGI. The CDR3 totals 15 residues. V lost 6 bases and J lost 8; bases outside the gene matches: 15.